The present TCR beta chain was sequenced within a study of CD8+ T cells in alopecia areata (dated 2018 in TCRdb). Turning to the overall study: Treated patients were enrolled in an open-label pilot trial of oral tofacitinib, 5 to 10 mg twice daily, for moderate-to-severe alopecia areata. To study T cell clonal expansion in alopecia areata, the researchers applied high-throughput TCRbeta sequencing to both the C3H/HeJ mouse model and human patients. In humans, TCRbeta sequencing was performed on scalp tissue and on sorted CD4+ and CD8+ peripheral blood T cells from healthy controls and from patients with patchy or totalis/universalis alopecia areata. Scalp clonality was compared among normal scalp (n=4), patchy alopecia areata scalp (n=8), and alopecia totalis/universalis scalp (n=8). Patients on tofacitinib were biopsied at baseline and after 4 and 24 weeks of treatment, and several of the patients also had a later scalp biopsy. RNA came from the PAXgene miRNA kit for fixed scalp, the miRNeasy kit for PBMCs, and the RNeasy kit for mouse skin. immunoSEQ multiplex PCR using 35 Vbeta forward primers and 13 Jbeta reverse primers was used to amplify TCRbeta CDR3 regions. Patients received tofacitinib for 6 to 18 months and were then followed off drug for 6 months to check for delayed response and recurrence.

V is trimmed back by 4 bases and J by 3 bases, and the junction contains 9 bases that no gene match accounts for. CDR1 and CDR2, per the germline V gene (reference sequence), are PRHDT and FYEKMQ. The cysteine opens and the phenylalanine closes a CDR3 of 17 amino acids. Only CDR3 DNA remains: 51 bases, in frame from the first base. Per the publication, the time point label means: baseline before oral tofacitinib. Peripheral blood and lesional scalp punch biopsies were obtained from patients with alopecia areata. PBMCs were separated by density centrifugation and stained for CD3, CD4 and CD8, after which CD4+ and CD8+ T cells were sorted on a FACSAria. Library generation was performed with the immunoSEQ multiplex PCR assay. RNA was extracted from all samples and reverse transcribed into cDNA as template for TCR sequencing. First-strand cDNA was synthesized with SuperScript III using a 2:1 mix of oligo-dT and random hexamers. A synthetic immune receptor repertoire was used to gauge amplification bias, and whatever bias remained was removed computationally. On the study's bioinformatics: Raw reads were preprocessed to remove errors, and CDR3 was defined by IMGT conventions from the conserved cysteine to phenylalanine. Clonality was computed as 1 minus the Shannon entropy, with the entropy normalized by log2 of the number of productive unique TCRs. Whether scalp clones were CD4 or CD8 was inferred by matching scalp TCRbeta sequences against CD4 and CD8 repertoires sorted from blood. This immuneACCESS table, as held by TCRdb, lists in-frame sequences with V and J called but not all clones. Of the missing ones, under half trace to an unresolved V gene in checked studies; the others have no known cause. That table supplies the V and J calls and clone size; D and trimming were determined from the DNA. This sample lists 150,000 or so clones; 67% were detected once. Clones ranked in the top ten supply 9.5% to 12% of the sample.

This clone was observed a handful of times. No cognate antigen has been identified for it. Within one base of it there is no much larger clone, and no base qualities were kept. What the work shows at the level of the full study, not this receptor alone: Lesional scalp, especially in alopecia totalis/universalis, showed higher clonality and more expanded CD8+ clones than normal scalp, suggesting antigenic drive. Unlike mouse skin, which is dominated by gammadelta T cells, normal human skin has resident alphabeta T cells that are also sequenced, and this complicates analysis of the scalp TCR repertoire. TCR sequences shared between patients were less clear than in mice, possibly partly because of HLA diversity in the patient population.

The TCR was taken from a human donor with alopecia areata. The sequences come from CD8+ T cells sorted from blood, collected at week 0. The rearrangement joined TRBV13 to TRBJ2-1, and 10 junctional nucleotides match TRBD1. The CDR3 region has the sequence CASSYGDGTGDYNEQFF. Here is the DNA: TGTGCCAGCAGCTACGGGGACGGGACAGGGGACTACAATGAGCAGTTCTTC.